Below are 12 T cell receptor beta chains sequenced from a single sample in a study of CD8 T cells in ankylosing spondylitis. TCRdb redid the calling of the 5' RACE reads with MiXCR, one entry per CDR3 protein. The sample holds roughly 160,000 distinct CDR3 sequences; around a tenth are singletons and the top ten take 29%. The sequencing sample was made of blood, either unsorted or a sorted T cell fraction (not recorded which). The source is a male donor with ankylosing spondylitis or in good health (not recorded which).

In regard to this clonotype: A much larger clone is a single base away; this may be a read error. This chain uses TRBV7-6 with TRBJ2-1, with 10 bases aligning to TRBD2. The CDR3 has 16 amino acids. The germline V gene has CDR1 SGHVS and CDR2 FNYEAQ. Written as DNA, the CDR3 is TGTGCCAGCAGCTTCACAGCGGGAGGGCCCTACAATGCGCAGTTCTTC. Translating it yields CASSFTAGGPYNAQFF.

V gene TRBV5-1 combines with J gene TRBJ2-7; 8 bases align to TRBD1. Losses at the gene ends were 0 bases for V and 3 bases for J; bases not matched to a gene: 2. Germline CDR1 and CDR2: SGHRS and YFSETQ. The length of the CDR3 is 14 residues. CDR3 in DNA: TGCGCCAGCAGCTTGGACAGGGGGGACTACGAGCAGTACTTC. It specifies CASSLDRGDYEQYF.

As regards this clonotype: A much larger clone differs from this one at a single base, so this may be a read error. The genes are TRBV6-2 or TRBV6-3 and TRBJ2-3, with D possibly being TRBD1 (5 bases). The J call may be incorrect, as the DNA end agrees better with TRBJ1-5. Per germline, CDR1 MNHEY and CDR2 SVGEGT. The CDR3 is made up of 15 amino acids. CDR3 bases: TGTGCCAGCAGTTACGAGGCGGGGCCCACAGATACGCAGCATTTT. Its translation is CASSYEAGPTDTQHF.

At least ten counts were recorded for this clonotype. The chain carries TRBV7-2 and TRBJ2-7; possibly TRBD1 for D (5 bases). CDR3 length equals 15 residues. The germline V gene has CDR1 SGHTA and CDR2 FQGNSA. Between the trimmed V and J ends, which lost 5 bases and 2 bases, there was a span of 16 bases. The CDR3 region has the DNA TGTGCCAGCAGCAGACCAGACAGAAGGGCCTACGAGCAGTACTTC. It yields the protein CASSRPDRRAYEQYF. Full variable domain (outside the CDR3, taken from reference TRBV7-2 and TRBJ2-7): GAGVSQSPSNKVTEKGKDVELRCDPISGHTALYWYRQSLGQGLEFLIYFQGNSAPDKSGLPSDRFSAERTGGSVSTLTIQRTQQEDSAVYLCASSRPDRRAYEQYFGPGTRLTVT.

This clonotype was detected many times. This chain's CDR3 is CASSLATATYEQYF. DNA of the CDR3: TGTGCCAGCAGTTTGGCTACAGCAACCTACGAGCAGTACTTC. V is TRBV12-3 or TRBV12-4 and J is TRBJ2-7, with D unclear. V shed 3 bases and J shed 2 bases, with 11 bases lying between them. There are 14 residues in the CDR3.

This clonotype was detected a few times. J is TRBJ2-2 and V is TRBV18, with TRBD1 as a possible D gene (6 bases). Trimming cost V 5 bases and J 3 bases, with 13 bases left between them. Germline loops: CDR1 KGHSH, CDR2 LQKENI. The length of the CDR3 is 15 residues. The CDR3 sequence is CASSYGQRDTGELFF. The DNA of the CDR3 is TGTGCCAGCTCATACGGACAGCGAGACACCGGGGAGCTGTTTTTT.

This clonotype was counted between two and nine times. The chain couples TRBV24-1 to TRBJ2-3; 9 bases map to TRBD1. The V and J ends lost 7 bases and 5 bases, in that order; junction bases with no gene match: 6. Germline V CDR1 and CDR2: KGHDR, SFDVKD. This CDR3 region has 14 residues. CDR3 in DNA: TGTGCCACCAGCAAGACAGGGGGGGGAGATACGCAGTATTTT. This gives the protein CATSKTGGGDTQYF.

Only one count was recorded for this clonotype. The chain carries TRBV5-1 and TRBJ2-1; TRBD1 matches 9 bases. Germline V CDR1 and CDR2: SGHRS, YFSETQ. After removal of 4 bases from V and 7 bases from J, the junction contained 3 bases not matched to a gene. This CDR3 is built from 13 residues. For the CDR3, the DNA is TGCGCCAGCAGCGTGGGACAGGGAAATGAGCAGTTCTTC. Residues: CASSVGQGNEQFF.

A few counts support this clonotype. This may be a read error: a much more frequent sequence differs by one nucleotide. The DNA of the CDR3 is TGTGCCAGCAGCAAAGATAGGAGCCCCCCCAATGAGCAGTTCTTC. Protein: CASSKDRSPPNEQFF. The chain carries TRBV21-1 and TRBJ2-1. TRBV21-1 is annotated as a pseudogene. This CDR3 is built from 15 residues.

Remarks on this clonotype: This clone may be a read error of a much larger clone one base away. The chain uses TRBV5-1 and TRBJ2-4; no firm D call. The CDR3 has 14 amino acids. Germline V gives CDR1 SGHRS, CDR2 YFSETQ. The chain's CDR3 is CASSSDDLKNIQCF. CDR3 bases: TGCGCCAGCAGCTCGGACGATCTCAAAAACATTCAGTGCTTC.

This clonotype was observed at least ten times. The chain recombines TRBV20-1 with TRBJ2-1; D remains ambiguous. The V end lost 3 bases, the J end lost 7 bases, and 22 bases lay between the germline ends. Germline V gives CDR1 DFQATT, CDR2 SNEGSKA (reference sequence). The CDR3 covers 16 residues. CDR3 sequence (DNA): TGCAGTGCTAGCTCAGGTCAGCAGCTAAGGGCGAATGAGCAGTTCTTC. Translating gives CSASSGQQLRANEQFF.

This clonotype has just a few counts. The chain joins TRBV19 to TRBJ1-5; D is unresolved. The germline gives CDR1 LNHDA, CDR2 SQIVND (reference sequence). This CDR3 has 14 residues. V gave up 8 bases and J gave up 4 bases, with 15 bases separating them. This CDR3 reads CASLGARRNQPQHF. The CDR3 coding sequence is TGTGCCAGTCTAGGCGCGCGCAGAAATCAGCCCCAGCATTTT. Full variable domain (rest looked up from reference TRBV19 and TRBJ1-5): DGGITQSPKYLFRKEGQNVTLSCEQNLNHDAMYWYRQDPGQGLRLIYYSQIVNDFQKGDIAEGYSVSREKKESFPLTVTSAQKNPTAFYLCASLGARRNQPQHFGDGTRLSIL.